This entry is about one T cell receptor (beta chain). This clonotype has a handful of counts. The specificity of this receptor is unknown. Qualities for individual bases were not recorded, and no much larger clone is one base off. Expansion of CD8+CD57+ cells had been shown by flow cytometry in the patients chosen for sequencing. Every patient had severe acquired aplastic anemia, diagnosed using the International Study of Aplastic Anemia and Agranulocytosis and Camitta criteria. No therapy had been received by the patients at the time of blood sampling. In this study, sorted CD4+ and CD8+ T cells from the blood of healthy subjects and of severe aplastic anemia patients had their TCR repertoires deep-sequenced. Patients were enrolled under clinicaltrials.gov protocols 00001620, 01623167, 00001397, 00071045, 00081523 and 00961064 in the USA. Ficoll-Paque density gradient centrifugation was used to isolate peripheral blood mononuclear cells. Before DNA extraction, CD4+ and CD8+ T cells were sorted with FACS or magnetic beads.

Genomic DNA served as template for TCR beta VDJ combination and CDR3 sequence profiling. An Illumina HiSeq 2000 was used for TCR repertoire sequencing. On the authors' methods: TRBV/TRBJ rearrangement plots, CDR3 size and DJ length profiles, and Simpson's diversity index were used to assess repertoires. The most abundant DNA sequence in the deep sequencing data was taken as the immunodominant clone. CDR3 amino acid sequences were checked for sharing across subjects and were also compared against the VDJdb database and published repertoires. The public reads were run again by TCRdb, first through fastp at Q25 and then through MiXCR, and only productive beta chains were kept. Each entry merges the rows of one CDR3 protein and shows their most common DNA and genes. TCRdb's processing, not the authors', yielded these V and J calls. The sample profile shows about 120,000 distinct CDR3 sequences; under 60% of them were found once. Jointly, the top ten make up roughly 30% of the sample.

This entry belongs to a study of CD8+CD57+ T cells in acquired aplastic anemia (dated by TCRdb to 2016 to 2019). In terms of the full investigation: DNA extracted from sorted CD4+ and CD8+ cells had a mean of approximately 3.4 ug, with a range of roughly 0.19 to 27.4 ug. CD8+CD57+ expansion was defined as a frequency above the mean frequency observed in healthy subjects.

Results the study describes overall, beyond this receptor: Twenty-nine CD8+ CDR3 sequences were shared between patients and controls but appeared highly expressed in patients and within their immunodominant clones. CD8+ Simpson's diversity did not differ significantly between patients and healthy controls (P=0.060).

The sequencing sample was made of sorted CD4+, CD8+, or CD8+CD57+ T cells (not recorded which) from PBMCs. This sequence was found in a human donor with aplastic anemia.

The CDR3 reads as follows: CASLGPNSYEQYF. In nucleotides, the sequence is TGTGCCAGCTTAGGTCCAAACTCCTACGAGCAGTACTTC. The rearrangement combines TRBV7-9 with TRBJ2-7; there is no confident call for the D gene. Its CDR3 holds 13 amino acids, cysteine through phenylalanine. The sequence is cut down to CDR3 DNA, 39 bases in frame from base 1. CDR1 and CDR2 were assigned from the germline V gene (reference sequence) as SEHNR and FQNEAQ. Relative to germline, V is 8 bases shorter and J is 0 bases shorter, with 11 bases between their ends.